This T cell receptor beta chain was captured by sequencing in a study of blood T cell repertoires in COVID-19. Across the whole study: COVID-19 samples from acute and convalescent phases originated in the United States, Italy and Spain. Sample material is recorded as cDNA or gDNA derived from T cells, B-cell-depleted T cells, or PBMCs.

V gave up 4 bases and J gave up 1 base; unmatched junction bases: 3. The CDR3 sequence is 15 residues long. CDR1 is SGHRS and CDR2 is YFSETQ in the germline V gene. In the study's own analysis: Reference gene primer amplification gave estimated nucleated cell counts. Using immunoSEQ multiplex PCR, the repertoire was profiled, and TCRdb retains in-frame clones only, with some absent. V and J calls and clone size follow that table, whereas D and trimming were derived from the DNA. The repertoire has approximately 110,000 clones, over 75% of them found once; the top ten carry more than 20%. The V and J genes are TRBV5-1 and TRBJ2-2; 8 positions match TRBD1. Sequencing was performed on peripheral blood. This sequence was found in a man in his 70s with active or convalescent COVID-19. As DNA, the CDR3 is TGCGCCAGCAGCATGGGGACAGGGAACACCGGGGAGCTGTTTTTT. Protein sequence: CASSMGTGNTGELFF.